Listed below are T cell receptor beta chains from one sample, sequenced in a study of T cells in Graves' hyperthyroidism and ophthalmopathy. TCRdb processed the multiplex PCR reads anew with MiXCR; each CDR3 protein has one entry. The table has 700,000 to 950,000 distinct CDR3 sequences, just over 35% seen once. The source material was blood. These receptors all come from a woman between 35 and 50 years old with Graves' hyperthyroidism. The CDR3 runs from the conserved cysteine through the conserved F or W. A D gene is named only where the DNA matches it firmly. Only some rows state a clone size, as once, few, many or a class for expanded clones.

CDR3 DNA: TGCAGCGTTGAAATCCAGGGAGGAACCGGGGAGCTGTTTTTT
CDR3 protein: CSVEIQGGTGELFF
V gene: TRBV29-1
clone size: many
D gene: -
J gene: TRBJ2-2

CDR3 DNA: TGTGCCAGTAGTATAGGACAGGGGTTGAAGGGCTACACCTTC
CDR3 protein: CASSIGQGLKGYTF
V gene: TRBV19
clone size: many
D gene: TRBD1
J gene: TRBJ1-2

CDR3 DNA: TGTGCCAGCAGCTTATTGGGGACCTCGAACACCGGGGAGCTGTTTTTT
CDR3 protein: CASSLLGTSNTGELFF
V gene: TRBV7-3
clone size: -
D gene: -
J gene: TRBJ2-2

CDR3 DNA: TGTGCCAGCAGCTTAGGCCGACAGGGTTCCACACATACGCAGTACTTC
CDR3 protein: CASSLGRQGSTHTQYF
V gene: TRBV11-2
clone size: -
D gene: TRBD1
J gene: TRBJ2-7

CDR3 DNA: TGCGCCAGCAGCTTGGGGGGATCGGCCTACGAGCAGTACTTC
CDR3 protein: CASSLGGSAYEQYF
V gene: TRBV5-1
clone size: many
D gene: -
J gene: TRBJ2-7

CDR3 DNA: TGTGCCAGCAGCTTTACTAGCGCTACCTCTGGGGCCAACGTCCTGACTTTC
CDR3 protein: CASSFTSATSGANVLTF
V gene: TRBV7-6
clone size: -
D gene: TRBD2
J gene: TRBJ2-6

CDR3 DNA: TGTGCCAGCAGTAGACTAGTCTCCTACGAGCAGTACTTC
CDR3 protein: CASSRLVSYEQYF
V gene: TRBV27
clone size: few
D gene: -
J gene: TRBJ2-7

CDR3 DNA: TGTGCCATCAGTGAGTACGGGGACAGAGACTACGAGCAGTACTTC
CDR3 protein: CAISEYGDRDYEQYF
V gene: TRBV10-3
clone size: many
D gene: TRBD1
J gene: TRBJ2-7

CDR3 DNA: TGCAGTGGATTTGACAGCCCGAACACTGAAGCTTTCTTT
CDR3 protein: CSGFDSPNTEAFF
V gene: TRBV20-1
clone size: few
D gene: -
J gene: TRBJ1-1

CDR3 DNA: TGTGCCATCCTGGGCGCCGCCCGCCAGCCCCAGCATTTT
CDR3 protein: CAILGAARQPQHF
V gene: TRBV10-3
clone size: -
D gene: -
J gene: TRBJ1-5

CDR3 DNA: TGCAGTGCTAGGGGACAGGGTAATCAGCCCCAGCATTTT
CDR3 protein: CSARGQGNQPQHF
V gene: TRBV20-1
clone size: many
D gene: TRBD1
J gene: TRBJ1-5

CDR3 DNA: TGCGCCAGCACCTCAGGACAGGGGGCTTTTAACACCGGGGAGCTGTTTTTT
CDR3 protein: CASTSGQGAFNTGELFF
V gene: TRBV4-3
clone size: -
D gene: TRBD1
J gene: TRBJ2-2

CDR3 DNA: TGTGCCAGCAGCGTAGCACAGCAAGAGACCCAGTACTTC
CDR3 protein: CASSVAQQETQYF
V gene: TRBV9
clone size: many
D gene: -
J gene: TRBJ2-5

CDR3 DNA: TGTGCCACCAGTGATCCCGGTGAAGGGCGCGCAGATACGCAGTATTTT
CDR3 protein: CATSDPGEGRADTQYF
V gene: TRBV24-1
clone size: -
D gene: -
J gene: TRBJ2-3

CDR3 DNA: TGCGCCAGCAGCTTAGGGACAGTCAAGGATGACGAGCAGTACTTC
CDR3 protein: CASSLGTVKDDEQYF
V gene: TRBV5-1
clone size: few
D gene: TRBD1
J gene: TRBJ2-7

CDR3 DNA: TGTGCCAGCAGTTTCCAGAAAACGGGTCAGCCCCAGCATTTT
CDR3 protein: CASSFQKTGQPQHF
V gene: TRBV6-5
clone size: -
D gene: -
J gene: TRBJ1-5

CDR3 DNA: TGTGCCAGCAGTCTCGGACAGGGCGTACGGTCACCCCTCCACTTT
CDR3 protein: CASSLGQGVRSPLHF
V gene: TRBV7-9
clone size: -
D gene: TRBD1
J gene: TRBJ1-6

CDR3 DNA: TGTGCCATCAGGCCGGACACCGGTTCGGATACTGAAGCTTTCTTT
CDR3 protein: CAIRPDTGSDTEAFF
V gene: TRBV10-3
clone size: many
D gene: -
J gene: TRBJ1-1

CDR3 DNA: TGTGCCAGCAGCCCCGGTAGGACTGGCTACACCTTC
CDR3 protein: CASSPGRTGYTF
V gene: TRBV7-2
clone size: few
D gene: -
J gene: TRBJ1-2

CDR3 DNA: TGTGCCAGCAGCTTAGTCCATGTAGCTGCTAACTATGGCTACACCTTC
CDR3 protein: CASSLVHVAANYGYTF
V gene: TRBV7-2
clone size: many
D gene: -
J gene: TRBJ1-2

CDR3 DNA: TGTGCCAGCCTCGGGGGGGGCCTCTATGGCTACACCTTC
CDR3 protein: CASLGGGLYGYTF
V gene: TRBV25-1
clone size: once
D gene: -
J gene: TRBJ1-2

CDR3 DNA: TGTGCCAGCAGTTACGAGGGATTGAACACTGAAGCTTTCTTT
CDR3 protein: CASSYEGLNTEAFF
V gene: TRBV6-2/TRBV6-3
clone size: once
D gene: -
J gene: TRBJ1-1

CDR3 DNA: TGTGCCAGCAGTTCTGCGACCCCGGGACAGGGTTATGAAAAACTGTTTTTT
CDR3 protein: CASSSATPGQGYEKLFF
V gene: TRBV6-5
clone size: -
D gene: TRBD1
J gene: TRBJ1-4